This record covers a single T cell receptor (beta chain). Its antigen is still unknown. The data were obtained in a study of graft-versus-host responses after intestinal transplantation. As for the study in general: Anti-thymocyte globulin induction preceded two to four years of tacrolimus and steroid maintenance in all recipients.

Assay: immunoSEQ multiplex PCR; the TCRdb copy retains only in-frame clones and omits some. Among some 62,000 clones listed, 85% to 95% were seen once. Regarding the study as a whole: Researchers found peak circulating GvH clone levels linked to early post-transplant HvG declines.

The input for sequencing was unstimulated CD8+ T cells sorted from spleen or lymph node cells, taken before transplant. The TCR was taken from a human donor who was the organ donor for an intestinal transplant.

CDR3 sequence (DNA): TGTGCCAGCAGCGCACAGGGGAGTTGGGGCTACACCTTC. It codes for CASSAQGSWGYTF. This chain links TRBV9 with TRBJ1-2, with 7 bases matching TRBD1. The CDR3 length is 13 residues. V lost 3 bases to trimming and J lost 8 bases; unmatched junction nucleotides: 7. From germline, CDR1 is SGDLS and CDR2 YYNGEE.